The 26 T cell receptor beta chains reported below all come from one sample, sequenced in a study of shared clonotypes between healthy human individuals. Generated by immunoSEQ multiplex PCR, the TCRdb table keeps only in-frame clones and is missing some. The table lists about 2,100,000 clones, around 93% of them singletons. Cells designated naive CD8 were CD45RO-negative and were positively selected for CCR7, with terminally differentiated effector memory CD45RA+ cells excluded. The sequencing input was naive CD8+ T cells from PBMCs. The receptor set was obtained from a man younger than 35 in good health. Some clones in this sample may be carry-over from other donors' samples.

This clone showed up just once. V gene TRBV4-1 combines with J gene TRBJ2-7; 9 bases are a match to TRBD1. This CDR3 comprises 17 residues. Germline lookup yields CDR1 MGHRA and CDR2 YSYEKL. V gave up 2 bases and J gave up 5 bases; unmatched junction bases: 13. CDR3 in amino acids: CASSQFLSGDRVNEQYF. In DNA form, the CDR3 reads TGCGCCAGCAGCCAATTTCTATCCGGGGACAGGGTTAACGAGCAGTACTTC.

This clone has just one count. The CDR3 region is CASSEGQGVVETQYF. The CDR3 nucleotides are TGTGCCAGCAGTGAGGGACAGGGGGTGGTGGAGACCCAGTACTTC. The chain joins TRBV2 to TRBJ2-5, with 11 bases aligning to TRBD1. This CDR3 is built from 15 residues. The V and J ends lost 3 bases and 5 bases, in that order; junction bases with no gene match: 5. From germline, CDR1 is SNHLY and CDR2 FYNNEI.

For the CDR3, the DNA is TGTGCCAGTAGAAATCTTAGGACTAGCGGGACGGATAGCTCCTACAATGAGCAGTTCTTC. It is translated as CASRNLRTSGTDSSYNEQFF. This chain joins TRBV19 and TRBJ2-1; 12 bases are a match to TRBD2. The trim removed 6 bases at V and 0 bases at J, leaving 15 bases unmatched. The CDR3 has 20 residues. CDR1 and CDR2 (germline): LNHDA, SQIVND (reference sequence).

The chain carries TRBV6-5 and TRBJ1-2, with 8 bases that match TRBD1. Germline V gene lookup returns CDR1 MNHEY and CDR2 SVGAGI. This CDR3 contains 14 residues. V shed 7 bases and J 8 bases; nucleotides not matched to a gene: 12. The CDR3: CASNPTGAKVGYTF. DNA for the CDR3: TGTGCCAGCAACCCGACAGGGGCCAAAGTCGGCTACACCTTC.

The chain carries TRBV9 and TRBJ2-1; a weak D match, TRBD2 (5 bases). Trimming removed 3 bases from V and 9 bases from J, with 13 bases in between. Germline V gene data show CDR1 as SGDLS and CDR2 as YYNGEE. The CDR3 totals 13 residues. CDR3 sequence: CASSEYLAGEQFF. In nucleotides, the CDR3 is TGTGCCAGCAGCGAGTACCTAGCTGGTGAGCAGTTCTTC.

The genes are TRBV28 and TRBJ1-1, with 8 bases that match TRBD1. This CDR3 has 13 residues. Germline V lookup: CDR1 MDHEN, CDR2 SYDVKM. Trimming cost V 5 bases and J 3 bases; bases outside gene matches: 2. The DNA of the CDR3 is TGTGCCAGCAGTAAGGGACAGGACACTGAAGCTTTCTTT. Amino acid sequence: CASSKGQDTEAFF.

The rearrangement joins TRBV7-9 to TRBJ2-3; TRBD2 matches 7 bases. This CDR3 is 16 amino acids long. The trim removed 1 base at V and 1 base at J, leaving 5 bases unmatched. Germline V CDR1 and CDR2: SEHNR, FQNEAQ (reference sequence). The CDR3 nucleotides are TGTGCCAGCAGCTTAGAACGGGCGGGAGGCACAGATACGCAGTATTTT. This encodes CASSLERAGGTDTQYF.

The rearrangement uses TRBV2 and TRBJ2-5; TRBD1 aligns across 9 bases. The CDR3 has 20 residues. Germline lookup yields CDR1 SNHLY and CDR2 FYNNEI. V trimming: 0 bases; J trimming: 5 bases; junction bases outside the gene matches: 19. The CDR3 DNA is TGTGCCAGCAGTGAAGCGCCAACTGTAGTGGGTACAGGGGGCCTGGAGACCCAGTACTTC. Translated: CASSEAPTVVGTGGLETQYF.

The chain is built from TRBV15 and TRBJ2-7; 8 positions match TRBD1. After removal of 0 bases from V and 5 bases from J, the junction contained 6 bases not matched to a gene. The CDR3 spans 15 residues. CDR1 and CDR2 (germline): LNHNV, YYDKDF (reference sequence). The CDR3 sequence is CATSRDRDRGDEQYF. DNA of the CDR3: TGTGCCACCAGCAGAGATCGAGACAGGGGCGACGAGCAGTACTTC.

The count of this clone is one. The chain couples TRBV4-3 to TRBJ1-1; the D gene is possibly TRBD1 (6 bases). The V end was cut by 4 bases, the J end by 0 bases, with 12 bases between. Germline values: CDR1 LGHNA, CDR2 YSLEER. The CDR3 spans 15 residues. The CDR3 loop is CASSPDTGMNTEAFF. The DNA of the CDR3 is TGCGCCAGCAGCCCGGATACAGGGATGAACACTGAAGCTTTCTTT.

The genes are TRBV7-9 and TRBJ2-2; 7 bases fit TRBD1. The CDR3 extends over 17 amino acids. Unmatched junction bases numbered 9, after V lost 4 bases and J lost 1 base. CDR1 is SEHNR, CDR2 FQNEAQ, per germline (reference sequence). CDR3 coding DNA: TGTGCCAGCAGCTCTATCGGCCGGGACAGGAACACCGGGGAGCTGTTTTTT. It yields the protein CASSSIGRDRNTGELFF.

The rearrangement joins TRBV28 to TRBJ2-5; D is possibly TRBD1 (6 bases). CDR3 size: 14 residues. Germline V gene sequence: CDR1 MDHEN, CDR2 SYDVKM. V was cut by 6 bases and J by 2 bases, with 13 bases left in between. The CDR3 DNA follows: TGTGCCAGCAGACGCCACAGGGAACAAGAGACCCAGTACTTC. Amino acid sequence: CASRRHREQETQYF.

The rearrangement joins TRBV27 to TRBJ2-3; D perhaps matches TRBD2 (5 bases). The CDR3 is 16 residues long. The germline gives CDR1 MNHEY, CDR2 SMNVEV (reference sequence). V lost 8 bases, J lost 0 bases, and 18 bases lay in between. The CDR3 region is CASRIGGELSTDTQYF. Written as DNA, the CDR3 is TGTGCCAGCCGAATCGGAGGCGAACTTAGCACAGATACGCAGTATTTT.

This rearrangement joins TRBV19 to TRBJ1-4; 9 bases map to TRBD1. Germline CDR1 LNHDA, CDR2 SQIVND (reference sequence). CDR3 length equals 15 residues. After removal of 5 bases from V and 6 bases from J, the junction contained 7 bases not matched to a gene. The CDR3 DNA sequence: TGTGCCAGTAGTCCGGAGGACAGGGGCGATGAAAAACTGTTTTTT. Protein sequence: CASSPEDRGDEKLFF.

The chain has TRBV25-1 and TRBJ1-1; 9 nucleotides align to TRBD1. The CDR3 extends over 14 amino acids. V shed 6 bases, J shed 6 bases, and the junction held 8 bases outside the gene matches. Germline CDR1 is MGHDK and CDR2 is SYGVNS. CDR3 sequence: CASRPQGARAEAFF. In nucleotides, the CDR3 is TGTGCCAGCAGGCCACAGGGGGCCCGGGCTGAAGCTTTCTTT.

The rearrangement joins TRBV5-6 to TRBJ2-7; 7 bases match TRBD2. After removal of 4 bases from V and 0 bases from J, the junction contained 4 bases not matched to a gene. Germline V gene sequence: CDR1 SGHDT, CDR2 YYEEEE. The CDR3 has 14 amino acids. CDR3 in DNA: TGTGCCAGCAGCATCAGCGGGAACTCCTACGAGCAGTACTTC. Translating gives CASSISGNSYEQYF. Filled out from reference TRBV5-6 and TRBJ2-7, the complete variable domain reads DAGVTQSPTHLIKTRGQQVTLRCSPKSGHDTVSWYQQALGQGPQFIFQYYEEEERQRGNFPDRFSGHQFPNYSSELNVNALLLGDSALYLCASSISGNSYEQYFGPGTRLTVT.

In regard to this clone: Distinct nucleotide sequences in the sample also encode this CDR3. J is TRBJ1-4 and V is TRBV13; possible D gene TRBD1, 5 bases. From germline, CDR1 is PRHDT and CDR2 FYEKMQ (reference sequence). Between the trimmed V and J ends, which lost 4 bases and 5 bases, there was a span of 11 bases. CDR3 size: 14 residues. The CDR3 DNA reads TGTGCCAGCAGCTCGCGAGACAGAAATGAAAAACTGTTTTTT. This sequence encodes CASSSRDRNEKLFF.

This chain uses TRBV4-2 with TRBJ2-7; TRBD2 matches 15 bases. With 4 bases clipped from V and 0 bases from J, the junction kept 7 bases outside the gene matches. There are 18 residues in the CDR3. Germline CDR1 is LGHNA and CDR2 is YNFKEQ. The CDR3 protein is CASSLRTSGRAPSYEQYF. The CDR3 DNA reads TGTGCCAGCAGCCTCAGGACTAGCGGGAGGGCTCCCTCCTACGAGCAGTACTTC.

The rearrangement links TRBV2 to TRBJ2-1, with 11 bases identical to TRBD1. The CDR3 has 15 amino acids. V lost 5 bases to trimming and J lost 4 bases; unmatched junction nucleotides: 4. Germline V gives CDR1 SNHLY, CDR2 FYNNEI. This chain's CDR3 is CASSLGQGVYNEQFF. The DNA of the CDR3 is TGTGCCAGCAGTCTGGGACAGGGGGTGTACAATGAGCAGTTCTTC.

The count of this clone is one. Its ends do not fully match the called genes, so a read error is possible. The chain uses TRBV7-8 and TRBJ2-7; tentatively, D is TRBD1 or TRBD2 (5 bases each). CDR1 and CDR2 from the germline V gene are SGHVS and FQNEAQ. The length of the CDR3 is 16 residues. CDR3 amino acids: CASSFGPELSHPLGDF. For the CDR3, the DNA is TGTGCCAGCAGCTTTGGTCCAGAACTCTCCCATCCGTTGGGGGACTTC.

This clone has just one count. The chain joins TRBV7-9 to TRBJ1-1, with a tentative D call TRBD1 (6 bases). This CDR3 is 16 amino acids long. Deletions cut 5 bases from V and 3 bases from J, with 19 bases between. The germline CDR1 and CDR2 sequences are SEHNR and FQNEAQ (reference sequence). The CDR3 here is CASSHDSEGGDTEAFF. The CDR3 DNA reads TGTGCCAGCAGCCATGACAGTGAAGGGGGAGACACTGAAGCTTTCTTT.

The V call is TRBV27, the J call TRBJ2-5, with TRBD2 matching 11 bases. CDR3 length: 16 residues. CDR1 and CDR2 (germline): MNHEY, SMNVEV (reference sequence). With V trimmed by 3 bases and J by 4 bases, 7 bases remained unmatched. The CDR3 loop reads CASSFRGLAGGETQYF. The CDR3 coding sequence is TGTGCCAGCAGTTTCCGAGGCCTAGCGGGGGGAGAGACCCAGTACTTC.

The chain recombines TRBV5-6 with TRBJ2-6, with 9 bases fitting TRBD1. This CDR3 spans 19 amino acids. With V trimmed by 4 bases and J by 1 base, 12 bases remained unmatched. The V gene's germline CDR1 is SGHDT and CDR2 YYEEEE. Here the CDR3 reads CASSQPGRTGESGANVLTF. CDR3 DNA sequence: TGTGCCAGCAGCCAACCGGGCCGGACAGGGGAATCTGGGGCCAACGTCCTGACTTTC.

The chain employs TRBV9 and TRBJ1-2; possible D gene TRBD1, 6 bases. V was shortened by 3 bases and J by 4 bases, with 19 bases between the two germline ends. CDR3 length: 16 residues. Germline assignment: CDR1 SGDLS and CDR2 YYNGEE. CDR3 sequence reads: CASSGTGFVGSYGYTF. CDR3 DNA: TGTGCCAGCAGCGGTACAGGGTTTGTCGGCAGCTATGGCTACACCTTC.

This sequence joins TRBV4-1 and TRBJ2-1; D may be TRBD1 or TRBD2 (5 bases each). Trimming removed 4 bases from V and 13 bases from J, with 11 bases in between. Germline V gene lookup returns CDR1 MGHRA and CDR2 YSYEKL. The length of the CDR3 is 11 residues. The CDR3 region has the DNA TGCGCCAGCAGCCCCCCGGGACCCCAGTTCTTC. Its translation: CASSPPGPQFF.

The chain uses TRBV11-2 and TRBJ2-5, with a tentative D call TRBD1 (6 bases). V was pared by 2 bases and J by 5 bases, with 21 bases between. CDR3 size: 17 residues. CDR1 and CDR2 (germline): SGHAT, FQNNGV. The CDR3 DNA reads TGTGCCAGCAGCTTAATTCGGGACACCCGAGGGTGGGAGACCCAGTACTTC. Amino acids: CASSLIRDTRGWETQYF.